This TCR beta chain was documented in a study of blood T cell repertoires in COVID-19. Across the whole study: The analysed material was cDNA or gDNA that came from T cells, B-cell-depleted T cells, or PBMCs.

Assay used: immunoSEQ multiplex PCR; TCRdb lists only in-frame clones, some missing. The sample lists more than 140,000 clones, 75% to 85% seen once, with about 7.2% in the top ten. This clonotype originated in a woman aged 45-60 years in a cohort sampled during active or convalescent COVID-19. The sample comprised peripheral blood.

For the CDR3, the DNA is TGTGCCACCGGGGGGGTGACGACCGATGAGCAGTTCTTC. Protein: CATGGVTTDEQFF. The gene calls are TRBV24-1 and TRBJ2-1, with TRBD2 identical over 7 bases. The CDR3 loop spans 13 amino acids. The ends lost 9 bases at V and 8 bases at J; junction bases unmatched: 9. Looked up from germline, CDR1 is KGHDR and CDR2 is SFDVKD.